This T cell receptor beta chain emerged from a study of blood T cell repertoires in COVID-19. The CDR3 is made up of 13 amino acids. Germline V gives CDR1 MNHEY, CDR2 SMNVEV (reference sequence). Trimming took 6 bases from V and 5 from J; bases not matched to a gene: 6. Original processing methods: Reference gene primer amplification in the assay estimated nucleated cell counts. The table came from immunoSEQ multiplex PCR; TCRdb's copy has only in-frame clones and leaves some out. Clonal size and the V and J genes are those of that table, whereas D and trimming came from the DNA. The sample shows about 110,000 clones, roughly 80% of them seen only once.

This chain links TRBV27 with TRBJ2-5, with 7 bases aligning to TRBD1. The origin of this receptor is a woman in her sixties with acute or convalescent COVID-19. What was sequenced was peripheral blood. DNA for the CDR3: TGTGCCAGCAGCACAGGGGCCAGGGAGACCCAGTACTTC. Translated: CASSTGARETQYF.